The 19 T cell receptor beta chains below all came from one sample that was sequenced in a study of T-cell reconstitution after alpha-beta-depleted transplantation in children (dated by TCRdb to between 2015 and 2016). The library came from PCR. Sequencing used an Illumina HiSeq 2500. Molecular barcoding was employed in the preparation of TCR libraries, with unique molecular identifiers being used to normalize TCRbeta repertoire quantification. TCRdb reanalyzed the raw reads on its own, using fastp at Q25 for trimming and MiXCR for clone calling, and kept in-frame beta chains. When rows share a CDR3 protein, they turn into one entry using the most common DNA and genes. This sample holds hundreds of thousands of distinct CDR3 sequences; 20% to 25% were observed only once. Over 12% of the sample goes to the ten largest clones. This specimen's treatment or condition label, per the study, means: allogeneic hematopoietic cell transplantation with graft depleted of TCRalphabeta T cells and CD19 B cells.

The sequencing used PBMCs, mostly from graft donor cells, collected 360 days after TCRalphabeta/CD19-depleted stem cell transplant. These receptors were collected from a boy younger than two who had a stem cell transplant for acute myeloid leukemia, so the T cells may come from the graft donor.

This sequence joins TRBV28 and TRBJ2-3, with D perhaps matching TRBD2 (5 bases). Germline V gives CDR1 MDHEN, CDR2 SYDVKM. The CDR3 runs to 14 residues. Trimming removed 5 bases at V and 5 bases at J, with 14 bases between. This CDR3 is CASSRGYGGDTQYF. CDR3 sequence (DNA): TGTGCCAGCAGTCGCGGCTATGGAGGAGATACGCAGTATTTT.

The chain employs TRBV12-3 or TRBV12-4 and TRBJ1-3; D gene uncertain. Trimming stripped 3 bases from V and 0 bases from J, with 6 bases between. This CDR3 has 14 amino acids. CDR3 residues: CASSLVLSGNTIYF. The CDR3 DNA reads TGTGCCAGCAGTTTGGTCCTCTCTGGAAACACCATATATTTT.

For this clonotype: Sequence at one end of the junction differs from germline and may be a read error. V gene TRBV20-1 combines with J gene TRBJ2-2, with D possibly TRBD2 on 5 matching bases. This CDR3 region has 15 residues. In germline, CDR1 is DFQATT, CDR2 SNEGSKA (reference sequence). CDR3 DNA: TGCAGTGCTAAGCCTTGGACTTCGAACACCGGGAAGCTGTTTTTT. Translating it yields CSAKPWTSNTGKLFF.

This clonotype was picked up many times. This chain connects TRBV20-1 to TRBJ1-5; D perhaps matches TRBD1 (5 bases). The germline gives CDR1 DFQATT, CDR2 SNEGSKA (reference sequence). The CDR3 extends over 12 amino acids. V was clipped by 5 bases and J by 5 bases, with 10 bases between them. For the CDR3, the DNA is TGCAGTGCTTCGGACAATGATCAGCCCCAGCATTTT. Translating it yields CSASDNDQPQHF.

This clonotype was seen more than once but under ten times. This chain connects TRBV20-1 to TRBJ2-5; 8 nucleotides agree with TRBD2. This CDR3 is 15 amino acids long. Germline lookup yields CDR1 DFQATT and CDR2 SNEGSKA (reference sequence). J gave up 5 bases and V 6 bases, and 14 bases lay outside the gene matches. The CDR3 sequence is CSAGGAGGRLETQYF. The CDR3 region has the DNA TGCAGTGCCGGGGGTGCGGGGGGAAGGCTGGAGACCCAGTACTTC.

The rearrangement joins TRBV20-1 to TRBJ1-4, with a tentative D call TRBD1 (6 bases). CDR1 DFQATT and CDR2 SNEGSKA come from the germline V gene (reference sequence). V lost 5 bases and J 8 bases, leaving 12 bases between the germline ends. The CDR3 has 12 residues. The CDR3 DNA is TGCAGTGCTTATACAGGGAGGGAAAAACTGTTTTTT. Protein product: CSAYTGREKLFF.

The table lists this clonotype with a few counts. This CDR3 is CASSFPKGLAGDEQFF. CDR3 nucleotides: TGTGCCAGCAGTTTCCCCAAAGGACTAGCGGGGGATGAGCAGTTCTTC. The V gene is TRBV12-3 or TRBV12-4, the J gene TRBJ2-1, with 13 positions matching TRBD2. V trimming: 3 bases; J trimming: 8 bases; junction bases outside the gene matches: 7. CDR3 size: 16 residues.

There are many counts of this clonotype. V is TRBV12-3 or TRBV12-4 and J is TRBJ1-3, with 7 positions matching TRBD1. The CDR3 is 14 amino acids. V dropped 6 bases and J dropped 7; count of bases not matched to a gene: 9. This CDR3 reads CASSPDRERNTIYF. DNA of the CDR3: TGTGCCAGCAGCCCCGACAGGGAAAGGAACACCATATATTTT.

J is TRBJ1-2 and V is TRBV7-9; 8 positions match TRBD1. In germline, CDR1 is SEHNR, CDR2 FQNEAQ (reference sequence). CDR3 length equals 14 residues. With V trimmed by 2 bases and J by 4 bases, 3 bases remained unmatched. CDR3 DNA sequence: TGTGCCAGCAGCTTAATCACAGGGGGCTATGGCTACACCTTC. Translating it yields CASSLITGGYGYTF.

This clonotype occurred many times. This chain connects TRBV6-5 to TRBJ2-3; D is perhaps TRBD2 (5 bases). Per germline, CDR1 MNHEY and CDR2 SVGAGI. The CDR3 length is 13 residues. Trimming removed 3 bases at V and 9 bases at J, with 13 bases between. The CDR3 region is CASSYSEGATQYF. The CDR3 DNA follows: TGTGCCAGCAGTTATTCCGAGGGCGCCACGCAGTATTTT.

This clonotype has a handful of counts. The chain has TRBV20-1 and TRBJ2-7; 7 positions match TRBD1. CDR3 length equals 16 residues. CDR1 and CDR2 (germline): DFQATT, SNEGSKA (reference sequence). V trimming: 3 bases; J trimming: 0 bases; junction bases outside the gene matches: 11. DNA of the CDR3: TGCAGTGCTAGTGATTCCGGCCAGGGGGACTCCTACGAGCAGTACTTC. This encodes CSASDSGQGDSYEQYF.

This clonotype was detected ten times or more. Here the CDR3 DNA reads TGCAGTGCTAGATCGGTCGGACAGGGGGAAAAACTGTTTTTT. Its translation: CSARSVGQGEKLFF. The chain links TRBV20-1 to TRBJ1-4; 9 nucleotides match TRBD1. Germline V gene sequence: CDR1 DFQATT, CDR2 SNEGSKA (reference sequence). V trimming: 2 bases; J trimming: 8 bases; junction bases outside the gene matches: 6. The length of the CDR3 is 14 residues.

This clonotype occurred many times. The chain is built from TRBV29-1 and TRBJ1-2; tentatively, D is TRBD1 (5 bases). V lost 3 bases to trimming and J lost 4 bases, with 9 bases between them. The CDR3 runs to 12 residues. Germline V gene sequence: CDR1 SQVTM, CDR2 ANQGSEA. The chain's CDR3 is CSVEGQLYGYTF. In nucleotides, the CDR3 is TGCAGCGTTGAGGGGCAGCTCTATGGCTACACCTTC.

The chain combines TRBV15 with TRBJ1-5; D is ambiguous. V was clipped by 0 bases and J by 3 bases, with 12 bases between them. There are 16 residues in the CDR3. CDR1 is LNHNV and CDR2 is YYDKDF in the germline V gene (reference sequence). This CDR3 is CATSRDNTNPNQPQHF. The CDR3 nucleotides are TGTGCCACCAGCAGAGATAACACGAACCCCAATCAGCCCCAGCATTTT.

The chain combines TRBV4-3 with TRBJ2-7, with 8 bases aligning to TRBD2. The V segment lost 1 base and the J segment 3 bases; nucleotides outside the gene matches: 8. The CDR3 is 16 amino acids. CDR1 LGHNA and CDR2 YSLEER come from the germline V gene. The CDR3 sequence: CASSQADSGVYYEQYF. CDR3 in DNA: TGCGCCAGCAGCCAAGCTGATAGCGGGGTCTACTACGAGCAGTACTTC.

CDR3 residues: CASSLWGQGGSGAFF. CDR3 in DNA: TGTGCCAGCAGTTTATGGGGACAGGGTGGTTCCGGAGCTTTCTTT. The chain has TRBV12-3 or TRBV12-4 and TRBJ1-1; 9 nucleotides match TRBD1. The CDR3 length is 15 residues. V trimming: 2 bases; J trimming: 10 bases; junction bases outside the gene matches: 11.

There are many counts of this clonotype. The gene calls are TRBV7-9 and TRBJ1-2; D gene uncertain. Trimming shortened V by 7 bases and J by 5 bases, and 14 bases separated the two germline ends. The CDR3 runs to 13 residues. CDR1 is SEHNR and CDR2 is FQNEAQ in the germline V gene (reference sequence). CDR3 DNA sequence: TGTGCCAGCACTAATCAGTGGTTGTATGGCTACACCTTC. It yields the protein CASTNQWLYGYTF. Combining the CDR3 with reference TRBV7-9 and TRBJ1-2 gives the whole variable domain DTGVSQNPRHKITKRGQNVTFRCDPISEHNRLYWYRQTLGQGPEFLTYFQNEAQLEKSRLLSDRFSAERPKGSFSTLEIQRTEQGDSAMYLCASTNQWLYGYTFGSGTRLTVV.

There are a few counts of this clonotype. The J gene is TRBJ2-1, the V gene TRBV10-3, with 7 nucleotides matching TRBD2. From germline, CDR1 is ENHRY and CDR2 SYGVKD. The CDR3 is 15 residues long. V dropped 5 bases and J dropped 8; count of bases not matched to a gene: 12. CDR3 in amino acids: CAISPAQRGGDEQFF. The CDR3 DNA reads TGTGCCATCAGTCCCGCTCAGCGGGGAGGGGATGAGCAGTTCTTC.

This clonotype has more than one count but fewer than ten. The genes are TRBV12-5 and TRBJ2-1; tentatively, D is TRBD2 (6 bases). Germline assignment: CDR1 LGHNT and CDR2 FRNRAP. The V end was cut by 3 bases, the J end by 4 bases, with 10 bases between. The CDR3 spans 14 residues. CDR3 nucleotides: TGTGCTAGTGGTTTAACCGGGGGATACAATGAGCAGTTCTTC. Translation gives CASGLTGGYNEQFF.